This T cell receptor (beta chain) was obtained from a study of T cells after yellow fever vaccination. TCRdb re-called the 5' RACE reads with MiXCR, one entry per CDR3 protein. Found here are about 340,000 distinct CDR3 sequences, 8.7% of them singletons; the top ten hold 15% to 20%. The sample holds a few counts of this clonotype. V lost 3 bases to trimming and J lost 3 bases, with 10 bases between them. This CDR3 has 14 amino acids. Germline V gene sequence: CDR1 WNHNN, CDR2 SYGVQD (reference sequence). The specimen comprised PBMCs, sampled on the day of the first yellow fever vaccination. The receptor comes from a man aged 18-30 years who received the YFV17D yellow fever vaccine. The chain combines TRBV10-1 with TRBJ2-3; D is ambiguous. The CDR3 loop reads CASSESWPTDTQYF. The CDR3 DNA reads TGCGCCAGCAGTGAAAGCTGGCCAACAGATACGCAGTATTTT.